Shown below are 32 T cell receptor beta chains from a single sample sequenced in a study of cytomegalovirus exposure and HLA in healthy donors. In the PCR, 60 Vbeta and 13 Jbeta primers were used. TCRdb's copy holds only in-frame clones and misses some; the assay was immunoSEQ multiplex PCR. The sample carries 210,000 or so clones, roughly four fifths recorded once. Source material: PBMCs. The receptors derive from a woman aged 45 to 65 in good health and CMV-seropositive.

This clone has a handful of counts. This sequence joins TRBV4-1 and TRBJ1-2, with 8 bases that match TRBD1. The CDR3 is 14 amino acids. The trim removed 8 bases at V and 4 bases at J, leaving 9 bases unmatched. Germline CDR1 reads MGHRA; CDR2 reads YSYEKL. Written as DNA, the CDR3 is TGCGCCAGCGACTCAGGGGGCCAAACCTATGGCTACACCTTC. As protein: CASDSGGQTYGYTF.

CDR3 protein: CASSARTSASTDTQYF. CDR3 in DNA: TGTGCCAGCAGCGCTCGGACTAGCGCGAGCACAGATACGCAGTATTTT. The chain carries TRBV4-2 and TRBJ2-3, with 9 bases lining up with TRBD2. The V gene's germline CDR1 is LGHNA and CDR2 YNFKEQ. The V gene end was trimmed by 5 bases and the J gene end by 0 bases; junction bases not matched to a gene: 6. CDR3 length: 16 amino acids.

This clone occurred once. This chain connects TRBV5-1 to TRBJ2-3; 13 bases map to TRBD2. Germline V CDR1 and CDR2: SGHRS, YFSETQ. This CDR3 comprises 17 residues. V shed 4 bases, J shed 4 bases, and the junction held 9 bases outside the gene matches. DNA for the CDR3: TGCGCCAGCAGCAAAGGGACTAGCGGGGTGGACCCAGATACGCAGTATTTT. It is translated as CASSKGTSGVDPDTQYF.

Written as DNA, the CDR3 is TGTGCCAGTAGCCCCGACAGGGGCGCAACTAATGAAAAACTGTTTTTT. Amino acids: CASSPDRGATNEKLFF. The chain combines TRBV19 with TRBJ1-4, with TRBD1 matching over 8 bases. The ends lost 6 bases at V and 0 bases at J; junction bases unmatched: 6. The germline CDR1 and CDR2 sequences are LNHDA and SQIVND (reference sequence). CDR3 length equals 16 residues.

The chain carries TRBV19 and TRBJ1-1; 7 bases line up with TRBD1. The germline V gene has CDR1 LNHDA and CDR2 SQIVND (reference sequence). The V gene end was trimmed by 0 bases and the J gene end by 8 bases; junction bases not matched to a gene: 6. The CDR3 totals 14 residues. As DNA, the CDR3 is TGTGCCAGTAGTATAGAGAGGGGGCGGAGGGAAGCTTTCTTT. Translated: CASSIERGRREAFF.

The V gene is TRBV10-2, the J gene TRBJ1-1, with D maybe TRBD1 (5 bases). CDR1 WSHSY and CDR2 SAAADI come from the germline V gene. V shed 6 bases and J shed 2 bases, with 13 bases lying between them. The CDR3 totals 14 residues. This CDR3 is CASRGGVSNTEAFF. The CDR3 nucleotides are TGCGCCAGCAGGGGGGGGGTTTCCAACACTGAAGCTTTCTTT.

The V gene is TRBV9, the J gene TRBJ2-2, with D maybe TRBD1 (6 bases). The germline V gene encodes CDR1 SGDLS and CDR2 YYNGEE. Deletions cut 0 bases from V and 5 bases from J, with 11 bases between. The CDR3 has 15 residues. The CDR3: CASSVAAGATGELFF. CDR3 in DNA: TGTGCCAGCAGCGTAGCGGCAGGGGCGACCGGGGAGCTGTTTTTT.

This chain connects TRBV6-6 to TRBJ1-6, with unresolved D. The V end was cut by 8 bases, the J end by 11 bases, with 16 bases between. Looked up from germline, CDR1 is MNHNY and CDR2 is SVGAGI (reference sequence). The CDR3 loop spans 13 amino acids. In nucleotides, the CDR3 is TGTGCCAGCCATGAGGGTTTAAGTACACCCCTCCACTTT. Translation gives CASHEGLSTPLHF.

This sequence joins TRBV5-1 and TRBJ2-3; TRBD1 agrees at 8 bases. The CDR3 totals 16 residues. Trimming at V came to 0 bases and at J to 3 bases, leaving 6 bases not matched to a gene. The germline V gene has CDR1 SGHRS and CDR2 YFSETQ. This CDR3 reads CASSLEGQEGTDTQYF. The CDR3 nucleotides read TGCGCCAGCAGCTTGGAGGGACAGGAGGGGACAGATACGCAGTATTTT.

This clone has more than one count but fewer than ten. The chain combines TRBV2 with TRBJ1-1; tentatively, D is TRBD1 (5 bases). The CDR3 has 16 amino acids. The V and J ends lost 0 bases and 3 bases respectively, with 14 bases between them. The V gene's germline CDR1 is SNHLY and CDR2 FYNNEI. CDR3 DNA sequence: TGTGCCAGCAGTGAAGCGCTGGAGGGGTCTGACACTGAAGCTTTCTTT. Its translation is CASSEALEGSDTEAFF.

V is TRBV15 and J is TRBJ1-5; no reliable D call. The CDR3 length is 15 residues. V was clipped by 3 bases and J by 2 bases, with 11 bases between them. Germline assignment: CDR1 LNHNV and CDR2 YYDKDF (reference sequence). This CDR3 reads CATSRAIEGNQPQHF. CDR3 coding DNA: TGTGCCACCAGCAGGGCGATCGAGGGCAATCAGCCCCAGCATTTT.

This clone showed up just once. The rearrangement uses TRBV4-1 and TRBJ2-7, with 8 bases matching TRBD1. The trim removed 0 bases at V and 2 bases at J, leaving 6 bases unmatched. The CDR3 consists of 16 residues. Germline V gene sequence: CDR1 MGHRA, CDR2 YSYEKL. In DNA form, the CDR3 reads TGCGCCAGCAGCCAAGAACAGGCACAGGGGGCCTACGAGCAGTACTTC. Protein: CASSQEQAQGAYEQYF.

V is TRBV5-1 and J is TRBJ2-1; D might be TRBD1 (6 bases). CDR1 and CDR2 from the germline V gene are SGHRS and YFSETQ. V lost 3 bases to trimming and J lost 9 bases, with 16 bases between them. This CDR3 has 14 amino acids. CDR3 in amino acids: CASSSLGHAGEQFF. CDR3 coding DNA: TGCGCCAGCAGCTCCCTGGGACACGCGGGTGAGCAGTTCTTC.

The chain carries TRBV28 and TRBJ1-4; maybe TRBD1 (5 bases). Germline V gene lookup returns CDR1 MDHEN and CDR2 SYDVKM. V lost 3 bases and J 4 bases, leaving 12 bases between the germline ends. The CDR3 loop spans 15 amino acids. The CDR3 spells CASSLVQAGNEKLFF. The CDR3 bases are TGTGCCAGCAGTTTGGTACAGGCCGGTAATGAAAAACTGTTTTTT.

There are a few counts of this clone. This sequence joins TRBV19 and TRBJ1-5; D gene ambiguous. This CDR3 spans 12 amino acids. Between the trimmed V and J ends, which lost 5 bases and 4 bases, there was a span of 6 bases. The V gene's germline CDR1 is LNHDA and CDR2 SQIVND (reference sequence). The CDR3 DNA sequence: TGTGCCAGTAGTCCGAGGAATCAGCCCCAGCATTTT. It is translated as CASSPRNQPQHF.

This chain links TRBV7-9 with TRBJ2-7; D is unresolved. The CDR3 runs to 12 residues. Per germline, CDR1 SEHNR and CDR2 FQNEAQ (reference sequence). The ends were cut back, 1 base at V and 6 bases at J, with 7 bases in the middle. For the CDR3, the DNA is TGTGCCAGCAGCTTAGTTTCGGGCGAGCAGTACTTC. It is translated as CASSLVSGEQYF.

This clone was seen a handful of times. The chain is built from TRBV4-1 and TRBJ1-2; no definite D call. The CDR3 is 14 amino acids. The V end was cut by 0 bases, the J end by 4 bases, with 9 bases between. The V gene's germline CDR1 is MGHRA and CDR2 YSYEKL. CDR3: CASSQDTEIYGYTF. In nucleotides, the CDR3 is TGCGCCAGCAGCCAAGATACAGAAATCTATGGCTACACCTTC.

The chain employs TRBV5-4 and TRBJ2-7, with D tentatively TRBD1 (6 bases). Trimming removed 5 bases from V and 2 bases from J, with 17 bases in between. The germline V gene encodes CDR1 SGHNT and CDR2 YYREEE (reference sequence). This CDR3 region has 15 residues. The CDR3 DNA sequence: TGTGCCAGCAGACAATCCACAGGGATCACCTACGAGCAGTACTTC. Amino acids: CASRQSTGITYEQYF.

This chain uses TRBV14 with TRBJ1-1; the D gene is possibly TRBD1 (5 bases). The V end was cut by 3 bases, the J end by 6 bases, with 17 bases between. The germline V gene encodes CDR1 SGHDN and CDR2 FVKESK. CDR3 size: 15 residues. CDR3 amino acids: CASSHRGAMMAEAFF. The CDR3 region has the DNA TGTGCCAGCAGCCATCGTGGGGCGATGATGGCTGAAGCTTTCTTT.

DNA for the CDR3: TGTGCCAGCTCACCTACCAGACAAAATCAGCCCCAGCATTTT. This sequence encodes CASSPTRQNQPQHF. The rearrangement links TRBV18 to TRBJ1-5; no clear D gene. V lost 3 bases and J lost 4, with 10 bases in between. Germline values: CDR1 KGHSH, CDR2 LQKENI. CDR3 length equals 14 residues.

The chain joins TRBV19 to TRBJ2-2, with 7 bases aligning to TRBD2. The CDR3 covers 17 residues. Germline V gene sequence: CDR1 LNHDA, CDR2 SQIVND (reference sequence). J lost 5 bases, V lost 5 bases, and 14 bases had no gene match. CDR3 coding DNA: TGTGCCAGTAGTTTTACTAGCGCCCCGGGGAGGACCGGGGAGCTGTTTTTT. Protein sequence: CASSFTSAPGRTGELFF.

The chain carries TRBV7-8 and TRBJ1-5; D possibly corresponds to TRBD1 (6 bases). This CDR3 has 16 amino acids. Trimming stripped 2 bases from V and 0 bases from J, with 11 bases between. Germline V gene sequence: CDR1 SGHVS, CDR2 FQNEAQ. The CDR3 here is CASSLLDSYSNQPQHF. The CDR3 DNA sequence: TGTGCCAGCAGCTTATTGGACAGTTATAGCAATCAGCCCCAGCATTTT. The complete variable domain, with remaining parts taken from reference TRBV7-8 and TRBJ1-5, reads GAGVSQSPRYKVAKRGQDVALRCDPISGHVSLFWYQQALGQGPEFLTYFQNEAQLDKSGLPSDRFFAERPEGSVSTLKIQRTQQEDSAVYLCASSLLDSYSNQPQHFGDGTRLSIL.

This clone occurred a few times. This chain connects TRBV5-1 to TRBJ2-5; no clear D. V shed 4 bases and J shed 1 base, with 2 bases lying between them. The CDR3 extends over 11 amino acids. CDR1 is SGHRS and CDR2 is YFSETQ in the germline V gene. As DNA, the CDR3 is TGCGCCAGCAGCCGCCAAGAGACCCAGTACTTC. Translation gives CASSRQETQYF. The variable domain in full, with the rest retrieved from reference TRBV5-1 and TRBJ2-5, is KAGVTQTPRYLIKTRGQQVTLSCSPISGHRSVSWYQQTPGQGLQFLFEYFSETQRNKGNFPGRFSGRQFSNSRSEMNVSTLELGDSALYLCASSRQETQYFGPGTRLLVL.

The genes are TRBV5-1 and TRBJ2-2, with D maybe TRBD1 (6 bases). From germline, CDR1 is SGHRS and CDR2 YFSETQ. Trimming shortened V by 6 bases and J by 6 bases, and 18 bases separated the two germline ends. This CDR3 has 15 amino acids. The CDR3 DNA is TGCGCCAGCAAAGTTGGGCACAGGGACGCCGGGGAGCTGTTTTTT. It codes for CASKVGHRDAGELFF.

The CDR3 nucleotides are TGTGCCTGGAGTTTGGACAGGGGTGGCTATGGCTACACCTTC. The encoded protein is CAWSLDRGGYGYTF. The chain carries TRBV30 and TRBJ1-2, with TRBD1 identical over 9 bases. J was trimmed by 4 bases and V by 2 bases; bases with no gene match: 5. The CDR3 runs 14 residues. Germline V CDR1 and CDR2: GTSNPN, SVGIG (reference sequence).

This clone has only a few counts. The chain recombines TRBV2 with TRBJ2-7, with 7 positions matching TRBD1. V dropped 5 bases and J dropped 2; count of bases not matched to a gene: 3. Germline-derived CDR1 and CDR2 are SNHLY and FYNNEI. The CDR3 runs to 13 residues. The CDR3: CASSRDRAYEQYF. CDR3 nucleotides: TGTGCCAGCAGTAGGGACAGAGCCTACGAGCAGTACTTC.

The chain combines TRBV6-5 with TRBJ2-7; 7 bases match TRBD1. The V gene's germline CDR1 is MNHEY and CDR2 SVGAGI. V lost 7 bases to trimming and J lost 2 bases; unmatched junction nucleotides: 8. This CDR3 is built from 14 residues. The CDR3: CASTVNRGPYEQYF. The CDR3 region has the DNA TGTGCCAGCACCGTAAACAGGGGACCCTACGAGCAGTACTTC.

The chain employs TRBV30 and TRBJ1-1; D uncertain. Per the germline V gene, CDR1 is GTSNPN and CDR2 is SVGIG (reference sequence). The CDR3 runs 14 residues. The V end was cut by 4 bases, the J end by 0 bases, with 12 bases between. For the CDR3, the DNA is TGTGCCTGGACCCAAGGAGGAATGAACACTGAAGCTTTCTTT. Translation gives CAWTQGGMNTEAFF. The variable domain in full, with the rest retrieved from reference TRBV30 and TRBJ1-1, is SQTIHQWPATLVQPVGSPLSLECTVEGTSNPNLYWYRQAAGRGLQLLFYSVGIGQISSEVPQNLSASRPQDRQFILSSKKLLLSDSGFYLCAWTQGGMNTEAFFGQGTRLTVV.

A word on this clone: Its ends do not fully match the called genes, so a read error is possible. The V call is TRBV7-9, the J call TRBJ1-2; D not certain. CDR3 size: 15 residues. Germline V gene data show CDR1 as SEHNR and CDR2 as FQNEAQ (reference sequence). CDR3 sequence: CSSSLAADPYYGYTF. CDR3 nucleotides: TGTTCCAGCAGCTTAGCTGCAGATCCCTACTATGGCTACACCTTC.

This clone was seen a handful of times. V and J are TRBV6-6 and TRBJ1-2, with D possibly TRBD1 on 6 matching bases. The ends were cut back, 6 bases at V and 13 bases at J, with 12 bases in the middle. Germline V CDR1 and CDR2: MNHNY, SVGAGI (reference sequence). This CDR3 is 10 amino acids long. CDR3 region: CASRDKQGTF. DNA for the CDR3: TGTGCCAGCAGGGATAAACAGGGCACCTTC.

The chain has TRBV6-6 and TRBJ1-2, with 8 bases identical to TRBD1. The CDR3 is 15 residues long. Germline-derived CDR1 and CDR2 are MNHNY and SVGAGI (reference sequence). V lost 0 bases and J lost 6; bases outside the gene matches: 6. This CDR3 reads CASSYSRSGGHGYTF. The DNA of the CDR3 is TGTGCCAGCAGTTACTCGAGGTCAGGGGGCCATGGCTACACCTTC.

This clone was observed a handful of times. This rearrangement joins TRBV5-4 to TRBJ2-5; 8 bases align to TRBD1. The CDR3 spans 16 residues. CDR1 SGHNT and CDR2 YYREEE come from the germline V gene (reference sequence). V gave up 4 bases and J gave up 3 bases; unmatched junction bases: 11. The CDR3 bases are TGTGCCAGCAGCCCTCGGCCCGGACAGGGTGAAGAGACCCAGTACTTC. The encoded protein is CASSPRPGQGEETQYF. The whole variable domain, filled in from reference TRBV5-4 and TRBJ2-5, reads ETGVTQSPTHLIKTRGQQVTLRCSSQSGHNTVSWYQQALGQGPQFIFQYYREEENGRGNFPPRFSGLQFPNYSSELNVNALELDDSALYLCASSPRPGQGEETQYFGPGTRLLVL.